These 3 T cell receptor beta chains were sequenced from one sample in a study of cytomegalovirus exposure and HLA in healthy donors. PCR amplification relied on 60 Vbeta primers (plus 13 Jbeta primers). Assay used: immunoSEQ multiplex PCR; TCRdb lists only in-frame clones, some missing. Among some 110,000 clones, 75% to 85% were seen once, and the ten largest hold 1.6%. The sample taken for sequencing was PBMCs. All receptors derive from a man aged 45-65 years in good health and CMV-seronegative.

The chain combines TRBV19 with TRBJ1-2; D is unresolved. The CDR3 is made up of 13 amino acids. Per the germline V gene, CDR1 is LNHDA and CDR2 is SQIVND (reference sequence). The V end was cut by 8 bases, the J end by 2 bases, with 12 bases between. CDR3 in DNA: TGTGCCAGTTCTCCGGGTGAAAACTATGGCTACACCTTC. It specifies CASSPGENYGYTF.

This chain uses TRBV30 with TRBJ2-5, with TRBD1 matching over 8 bases. The germline gives CDR1 GTSNPN, CDR2 SVGIG (reference sequence). The CDR3 consists of 13 residues. V trimming: 1 base; J trimming: 2 bases; junction bases outside the gene matches: 0. The CDR3: CAWSGTGQETQYF. Here the CDR3 DNA reads TGTGCCTGGAGTGGGACAGGGCAAGAGACCCAGTACTTC.

This clone was seen a single time. This chain joins TRBV7-9 and TRBJ2-2; D uncertain. Germline values: CDR1 SEHNR, CDR2 FQNEAQ (reference sequence). This CDR3 is 14 amino acids long. The V and J ends lost 5 bases and 3 bases respectively, with 10 bases between them. The CDR3 region is CASSVNQDTGELFF. CDR3 in DNA: TGTGCCAGCAGCGTCAATCAGGACACCGGGGAGCTGTTTTTT.